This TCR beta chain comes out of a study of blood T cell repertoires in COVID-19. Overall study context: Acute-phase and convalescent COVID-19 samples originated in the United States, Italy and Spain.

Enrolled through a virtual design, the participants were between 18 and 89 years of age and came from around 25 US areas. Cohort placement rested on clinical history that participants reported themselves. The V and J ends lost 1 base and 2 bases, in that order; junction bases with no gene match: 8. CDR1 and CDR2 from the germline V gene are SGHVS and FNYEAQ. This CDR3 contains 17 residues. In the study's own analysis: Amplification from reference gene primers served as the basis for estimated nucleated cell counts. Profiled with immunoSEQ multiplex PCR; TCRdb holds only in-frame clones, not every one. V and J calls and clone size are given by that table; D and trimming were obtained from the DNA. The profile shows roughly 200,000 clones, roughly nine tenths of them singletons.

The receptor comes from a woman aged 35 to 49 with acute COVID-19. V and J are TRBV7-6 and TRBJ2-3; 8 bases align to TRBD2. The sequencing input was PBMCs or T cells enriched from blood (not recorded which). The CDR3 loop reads CASSLEWYSGNTDTQYF. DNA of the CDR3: TGTGCCAGCAGCTTAGAGTGGTATAGCGGGAACACAGATACGCAGTATTTT.